A single sample gave rise to the 32 T cell receptor beta chains below, sequenced in a study of cytomegalovirus exposure and HLA in healthy donors (dated by TCRdb to between 2016 and 2019). Library method: the immunoSEQ multiplex PCR assay. A mixture of 60 forward primers for TCR Vbeta segments and 13 reverse primers for TCR Jbeta segments was used in the multiplex PCR. TCRdb holds this immuneACCESS table with in-frame rearrangements only. Some clones are missing; in checked studies, unresolved V genes explain under half, and the rest has no known cause. The table for this sample lists 130,000 to 150,000 clones; roughly 80% of them were counted only once. Approximately 5.1% of the sample belongs to the ten largest clones. Sequencing was done on a sample of PBMCs. Receptors were obtained from a male donor in good health and CMV-seronegative.

This clone was seen more than once but under ten times. CDR3 in DNA: TGTGCCAGCAGGGGACAGGTTTCACCCCTCCACTTT. It encodes CASRGQVSPLHF. J is TRBJ1-6 and V is TRBV6-1; 8 bases align to TRBD1. This CDR3 is built from 12 residues. Losses at the gene ends were 6 bases for V and 9 bases for J; bases not matched to a gene: 1. Germline assignment: CDR1 MNHNS and CDR2 SASEGT.

The chain has TRBV7-9 and TRBJ2-7; D remains unclear. The V end was cut by 4 bases, the J end by 4 bases, with 11 bases between. Looked up from germline, CDR1 is SEHNR and CDR2 is FQNEAQ (reference sequence). The CDR3 loop spans 13 amino acids. This CDR3 is CASSSPTGYEQYF. The DNA for the CDR3 is TGTGCCAGCAGCTCCCCGACTGGTTACGAGCAGTACTTC.

The rearrangement joins TRBV7-3 to TRBJ2-1; D unresolved. The CDR3 is 14 residues long. Per germline, CDR1 SGHTA and CDR2 FQGTGA. The V end was cut by 5 bases, the J end by 9 bases, with 17 bases between. CDR3 protein: CASSLLPGLREQFF. The CDR3 DNA follows: TGTGCCAGCAGCCTACTCCCGGGTCTCCGTGAGCAGTTCTTC. The variable domain in full, with the rest retrieved from reference TRBV7-3 and TRBJ2-1, is GAGVSQTPSNKVTEKGKYVELRCDPISGHTALYWYRQSLGQGPEFLIYFQGTGAADDSGLPNDRFFAVRPEGSVSTLKIQRTERGDSAVYLCASSLLPGLREQFFGPGTRLTVL.

The chain uses TRBV18 and TRBJ2-3; D perhaps matches TRBD1 (5 bases). The CDR3 totals 15 residues. Per germline, CDR1 KGHSH and CDR2 LQKENI. With 0 bases removed from V and 2 bases from J, the gap between germline ends came to 9 bases. The CDR3 loop reads CASSPPLGATDTQYF. CDR3 in DNA: TGTGCCAGCTCACCACCGCTAGGGGCCACAGATACGCAGTATTTT.

As regards this clone: An end of the junction differs from the germline gene, which may be a read error. The chain is built from TRBV6-6 and TRBJ1-1, with 8 bases aligning to TRBD1. This CDR3 has 14 amino acids. The germline gives CDR1 MNHNY, CDR2 SVGAGI (reference sequence). CDR3 residues: CASSYRTGNAEAFF. The CDR3 DNA sequence: TGTGCCAGCAGTTACCGGACAGGGAACGCTGAAGCTTTCTTT.

This clone has a handful of counts. The chain combines TRBV9 with TRBJ1-4; unclear D gene. The V end was cut by 3 bases, the J end by 8 bases, with 17 bases between. The CDR3 covers 15 residues. Germline V CDR1 and CDR2: SGDLS, YYNGEE. The CDR3 sequence is CASSAVFGGSEKLFF. The DNA of the CDR3 is TGTGCCAGCAGCGCCGTGTTCGGAGGGTCGGAAAAACTGTTTTTT.

This clone was counted only a few times. CDR3: CASSLLLEKGYTF. DNA for the CDR3: TGTGCCAGCAGCCTACTATTAGAGAAGGGCTACACCTTC. The rearrangement links TRBV7-2 to TRBJ1-2; no firm D call. The V end lost 5 bases, the J end lost 8 bases, and 15 bases lay between the germline ends. The CDR3 runs 13 residues. Germline values: CDR1 SGHTA, CDR2 FQGNSA. Full variable domain (rest looked up from reference TRBV7-2 and TRBJ1-2): GAGVSQSPSNKVTEKGKDVELRCDPISGHTALYWYRQSLGQGLEFLIYFQGNSAPDKSGLPSDRFSAERTGGSVSTLTIQRTQQEDSAVYLCASSLLLEKGYTFGSGTRLTVV.

This clone is a singleton in its sample. Sequence at one end of the junction differs from germline and may be a read error. The V gene is TRBV9, the J gene TRBJ1-2; maybe TRBD1 (6 bases). CDR3 length: 11 residues. Per the germline V gene, CDR1 is SGDLS and CDR2 is YYNGEE. The CDR3 sequence is CASSPGVGKAF. The CDR3 DNA is TGTGCCAGCAGCCCAGGGGTGGGTAAGGCCTTC.

The rearrangement uses TRBV11-2 and TRBJ1-1; maybe TRBD1 (5 bases). Germline V gene lookup returns CDR1 SGHAT and CDR2 FQNNGV. This CDR3 region has 13 residues. The ends were cut back, 5 bases at V and 4 bases at J, with 11 bases in the middle. The CDR3 region is CASSLDSLTEAFF. For the CDR3, the DNA is TGTGCCAGCAGCCTTGACAGTCTCACTGAAGCTTTCTTT.

J is TRBJ1-3 and V is TRBV4-1, with a possible D match to TRBD1 (6 bases). Germline V gives CDR1 MGHRA, CDR2 YSYEKL. Trimming shortened V by 1 base and J by 3 bases, and 13 bases separated the two germline ends. The CDR3 totals 16 residues. Here the CDR3 DNA reads TGCGCCAGCAGCCAAGTGGCAGGGGCATTTGGAAACACCATATATTTT. Translating gives CASSQVAGAFGNTIYF.

In this sample, this clone turned up once. The chain has TRBV9 and TRBJ1-6; D possibly corresponds to TRBD1 (5 bases). CDR3 length: 14 residues. CDR1 SGDLS and CDR2 YYNGEE come from the germline V gene. The germline V and J ends were trimmed by 0 bases and 10 bases, with 11 bases remaining between them. The CDR3 protein is CASSVGQGRSPLHF. CDR3 in DNA: TGTGCCAGCAGCGTAGGGCAGGGAAGATCACCCCTCCACTTT.

This clone was seen more than once but under ten times. The rearrangement uses TRBV28 and TRBJ1-3; no firm D call. V was cut by 5 bases and J by 0 bases, with 8 bases left in between. The CDR3 is 14 residues long. Germline-derived CDR1 and CDR2 are MDHEN and SYDVKM. The CDR3 DNA reads TGTGCCAGCAGTGTTTTTAGCTCTGGAAACACCATATATTTT. This encodes CASSVFSSGNTIYF.

About this clone itself: The junction shows a germline mismatch at one end, possibly a read error. The rearrangement joins TRBV13 to TRBJ2-7; TRBD2 aligns across 7 bases. The germline V gene encodes CDR1 PRHDT and CDR2 FYEKMQ (reference sequence). The CDR3 has 14 residues. CDR3 sequence reads: CASGLGPAGYEQYF. In DNA, the CDR3 is TGTGCCAGCGGCTTAGGTCCAGCGGGGTACGAGCAGTACTTC. Full variable domain (outside the CDR3, taken from reference TRBV13 and TRBJ2-7): AAGVIQSPRHLIKEKRETATLKCYPIPRHDTVYWYQQGPGQDPQFLISFYEKMQSDKGSIPDRFSAQQFSDYHSELNMSSLELGDSALYFCASGLGPAGYEQYFGPGTRLTVT.

With respect to this clone: The same CDR3 arises from other DNA sequences in this sample as well. The rearrangement uses TRBV13 and TRBJ1-5; 10 nucleotides agree with TRBD1. CDR1 and CDR2 from the germline V gene are PRHDT and FYEKMQ (reference sequence). The V and J ends lost 6 bases and 2 bases, in that order; junction bases with no gene match: 10. The CDR3 consists of 17 residues. As DNA, the CDR3 is TGTGCCAGCAGGCAGACGACAGGGGGCAAGGGCAATCAGCCCCAGCATTTT. Its protein product is CASRQTTGGKGNQPQHF.

The J gene is TRBJ2-1, the V gene TRBV19; 9 bases map to TRBD1. The germline gives CDR1 LNHDA, CDR2 SQIVND (reference sequence). The CDR3 has 14 amino acids. Trimming cost V 6 bases and J 11 bases; bases outside gene matches: 11. As DNA, the CDR3 is TGTGCCAGTAGGGACAGGGGCTCCGAGAGCAAGCAGTTCTTC. It translates to CASRDRGSESKQFF.

J is TRBJ2-5 and V is TRBV30, with 7 bases fitting TRBD2. The J segment lost 4 bases and the V segment lost 1 base, leaving 9 bases of the junction unmatched. Germline-derived CDR1 and CDR2 are GTSNPN and SVGIG (reference sequence). This CDR3 contains 15 residues. Here the CDR3 DNA reads TGTGCCTGGAGTGGGGGGAGGGGCGCGGGAGAGACCCAGTACTTC. Its translation: CAWSGGRGAGETQYF. Complete variable domain (other parts from reference TRBV30 and TRBJ2-5): SQTIHQWPATLVQPVGSPLSLECTVEGTSNPNLYWYRQAAGRGLQLLFYSVGIGQISSEVPQNLSASRPQDRQFILSSKKLLLSDSGFYLCAWSGGRGAGETQYFGPGTRLLVL.

The gene calls are TRBV7-9 and TRBJ2-5; 10 nucleotides align to TRBD1. V gave up 5 bases and J gave up 5 bases; unmatched junction bases: 2. The CDR3 totals 13 residues. Germline assignment: CDR1 SEHNR and CDR2 FQNEAQ (reference sequence). The CDR3 reads CASSRTGGETQYF. DNA for the CDR3: TGTGCCAGCAGCCGGACAGGGGGTGAGACCCAGTACTTC. The full variable domain, its missing parts supplied by reference TRBV7-9 and TRBJ2-5, is DTGVSQNPRHKITKRGQNVTFRCDPISEHNRLYWYRQTLGQGPEFLTYFQNEAQLEKSRLLSDRFSAERPKGSFSTLEIQRTEQGDSAMYLCASSRTGGETQYFGPGTRLLVL.

The table lists this clone with a count of one. V gene TRBV5-1 combines with J gene TRBJ2-2, with 9 bases matching TRBD1. The germline V gene encodes CDR1 SGHRS and CDR2 YFSETQ. The trim removed 1 base at V and 2 bases at J, leaving 0 bases unmatched. This CDR3 has 15 amino acids. The CDR3 nucleotides read TGCGCCAGCAGCTTGACAGGGGGCAACACCGGGGAGCTGTTTTTT. Its protein product is CASSLTGGNTGELFF.

This sequence joins TRBV5-4 and TRBJ2-5; weak D call: TRBD2 (6 bases). The germline CDR1 and CDR2 sequences are SGHNT and YYREEE (reference sequence). With 3 bases removed from V and 5 bases from J, the gap between germline ends came to 17 bases. The CDR3 length is 15 residues. CDR3 in DNA: TGTGCCAGCAGCTCCACGGTCAGGGCGGGGGAGACCCAGTACTTC. It encodes CASSSTVRAGETQYF.

This chain links TRBV2 with TRBJ2-1; D perhaps matches TRBD2 (5 bases). Trimming removed 6 bases from V and 5 bases from J, with 14 bases in between. Germline loops: CDR1 SNHLY, CDR2 FYNNEI. The CDR3 runs to 14 residues. The CDR3 here is CASRSSIGDNEQFF. In nucleotides, the CDR3 is TGTGCCAGCAGATCCAGTATCGGGGACAATGAGCAGTTCTTC.

V usage is TRBV14 and J usage is TRBJ1-2, with D unresolved. The ends were cut back, 0 bases at V and 5 bases at J, with 13 bases in the middle. This CDR3 is 15 amino acids long. In germline, CDR1 is SGHDN, CDR2 FVKESK. CDR3 protein: CASSQESVSFYGYTF. CDR3 in DNA: TGTGCCAGCAGCCAAGAATCGGTGAGCTTTTATGGCTACACCTTC.

This clone was seen only a few times. This chain uses TRBV2 with TRBJ1-6; 7 positions agree with TRBD1. The CDR3 spans 13 residues. The trim removed 6 bases at V and 6 bases at J, leaving 2 bases unmatched. Germline CDR1 reads SNHLY; CDR2 reads FYNNEI. Written as DNA, the CDR3 is TGTGCCAGCAGCCGACAGGGTAATTCACCCCTCCACTTT. This sequence encodes CASSRQGNSPLHF. Filled out from reference TRBV2 and TRBJ1-6, the complete variable domain reads EPEVTQTPSHQVTQMGQEVILRCVPISNHLYFYWYRQILGQKVEFLVSFYNNEISEKSEIFDDQFSVERPDGSNFTLKIRSTKLEDSAMYFCASSRQGNSPLHFGNGTRLTVT.

The chain links TRBV15 to TRBJ2-7; TRBD1 matches at 7 bases. CDR3 size: 14 residues. Trimming took 1 base from V and 3 from J; bases not matched to a gene: 3. CDR1 LNHNV and CDR2 YYDKDF come from the germline V gene (reference sequence). The CDR3 here is CATSRGQGRYEQYF. The CDR3 nucleotides read TGTGCCACCAGCAGAGGACAGGGTCGCTACGAGCAGTACTTC.

V is TRBV2 and J is TRBJ2-5, with D unclear. The V and J ends lost 1 base and 2 bases respectively, with 2 bases between them. Germline lookup yields CDR1 SNHLY and CDR2 FYNNEI. The CDR3 consists of 12 residues. CDR3 coding DNA: TGTGCCAGCAGTGAAGTACAAGAGACCCAGTACTTC. Translating it yields CASSEVQETQYF.

This clone was found once. Other DNA sequences in the sample encode the same CDR3. This chain uses TRBV27 with TRBJ1-1, with D unresolved. V lost 6 bases and J lost 1, with 3 bases in between. CDR1 and CDR2 (germline): MNHEY, SMNVEV (reference sequence). The CDR3 is made up of 11 amino acids. The CDR3, as DNA: TGTGCCAGCAGGAGGAACACTGAAGCTTTCTTT. Translation: CASRRNTEAFF.

For the CDR3, the DNA is TGTGCCAGCAGTGGAAAGGGGATAGCTAGCTACAATGAGCAGTTCTTC. It is translated as CASSGKGIASYNEQFF. This chain connects TRBV2 to TRBJ2-1, with D perhaps matching TRBD1 (5 bases). The germline gives CDR1 SNHLY, CDR2 FYNNEI. This CDR3 spans 16 amino acids. Trimming took off 4 bases at V and 3 bases at J, with 16 bases between the two ends.

The CDR3 protein is CASSLDNGGIGELFF. CDR3 in DNA: TGCGCCAGCAGCTTGGATAACGGGGGGATCGGGGAGCTGTTTTTT. The J gene is TRBJ2-2, the V gene TRBV5-1; the match to TRBD2 covers 7 bases. Germline assignment: CDR1 SGHRS and CDR2 YFSETQ. The CDR3 extends over 15 amino acids. V shed 0 bases and J 7 bases; nucleotides not matched to a gene: 6.

This chain joins TRBV6-5 and TRBJ2-5; tentative D call: TRBD1 (5 bases). The J call may be faulty, since TRBJ2-7 better matches the DNA end. CDR1 and CDR2 from the germline V gene are MNHEY and SVGAGI. There are 15 residues in the CDR3. The CDR3: CASSRARQSSYEQYF. The CDR3, as DNA: TGTGCCAGCAGTAGAGCCCGACAGAGCTCCTACGAGCAGTACTTC.

This rearrangement joins TRBV5-1 to TRBJ1-1; 11 bases agree with TRBD1. Trimming removed 4 bases from V and 4 bases from J; junction bases left unmatched: 6. CDR3 length: 15 amino acids. Germline values: CDR1 SGHRS, CDR2 YFSETQ. In DNA, the CDR3 is TGCGCCAGCAGCATTGGACAGGGGGCCGTCACTGAAGCTTTCTTT. Translated: CASSIGQGAVTEAFF.

The J gene is TRBJ2-7, the V gene TRBV15, with TRBD1 matching 8 bases. Germline V gene data show CDR1 as LNHNV and CDR2 as YYDKDF (reference sequence). With 2 bases clipped from V and 0 bases from J, the junction kept 6 bases outside the gene matches. CDR3 length: 16 residues. The CDR3: CATSRSRDRSSYEQYF. The CDR3 DNA follows: TGTGCCACCAGCAGATCCCGGGACAGGAGCTCCTACGAGCAGTACTTC.

J is TRBJ2-7 and V is TRBV6-1; TRBD2 might be the D (6 bases). The germline CDR1 and CDR2 sequences are MNHNS and SASEGT. Trimming pared 7 bases from V and 3 bases from J, leaving 16 bases between. CDR3 length: 14 amino acids. CDR3 DNA sequence: TGTGCCAGCAACCTTAGCGGAGAAAACTACGAGCAGTACTTC. Its translation is CASNLSGENYEQYF.

The chain carries TRBV13 and TRBJ2-5; 9 bases are a match to TRBD2. The junction had 8 bases not matched to a gene; V was cut back by 5 bases and J by 1 base. Germline CDR1 is PRHDT and CDR2 is FYEKMQ (reference sequence). This CDR3 is built from 16 residues. The CDR3 DNA follows: TGTGCCAGCAGCCTGTACGAGCGGGGGGTCCAAGAGACCCAGTACTTC. Protein product: CASSLYERGVQETQYF.